This TCR beta chain was captured in a study of blood T cell repertoires in COVID-19. At the level of the study: The United States, Italy and Spain supplied acute and convalescent COVID-19 samples.

Profiled with immunoSEQ multiplex PCR; TCRdb holds only in-frame clones, not every one. Of 150,000 to 200,000 clones listed, approximately 87% were seen once; the top ten hold 15% to 20%. A Seattle source enrolled patients during active infection and followed them longitudinally. The germline V gene has CDR1 SGHDT and CDR2 YYEEEE. The V and J ends lost 4 bases and 4 bases, in that order; junction bases with no gene match: 13. The CDR3 sequence is 16 residues long. Only one count was recorded for this clone. The sequenced sample was peripheral blood. The chain is built from TRBV5-6 and TRBJ1-2; TRBD1 aligns across 7 bases. This TCR was sampled from a person aged 65 to 85 with COVID-19, enrolled during active disease. Written as DNA, the CDR3 is TGTGCCAGCAGCAGAGATAACAGGGGACTGGTCTATGGCTACACCTTC. It yields the protein CASSRDNRGLVYGYTF.